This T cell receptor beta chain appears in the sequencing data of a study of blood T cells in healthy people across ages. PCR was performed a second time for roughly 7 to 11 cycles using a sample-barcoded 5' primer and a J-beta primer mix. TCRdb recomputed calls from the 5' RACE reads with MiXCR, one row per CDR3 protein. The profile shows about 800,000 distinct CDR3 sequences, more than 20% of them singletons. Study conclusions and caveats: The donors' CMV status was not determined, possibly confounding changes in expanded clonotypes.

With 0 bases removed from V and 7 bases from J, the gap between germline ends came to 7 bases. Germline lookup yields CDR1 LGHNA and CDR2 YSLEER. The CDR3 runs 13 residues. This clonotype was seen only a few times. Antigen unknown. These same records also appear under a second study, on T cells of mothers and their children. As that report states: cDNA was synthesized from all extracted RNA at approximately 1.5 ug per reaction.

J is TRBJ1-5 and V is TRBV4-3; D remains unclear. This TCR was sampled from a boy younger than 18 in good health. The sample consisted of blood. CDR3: CASSQDRRQPQHF. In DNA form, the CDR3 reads TGCGCCAGCAGCCAAGATCGGCGCCAGCCCCAGCATTTT.